This T cell receptor (beta chain) was obtained from a study of blood T cell repertoires in COVID-19. Germline loops: CDR1 SGHTA, CDR2 FQGTGA. The CDR3 sequence is 15 residues long. After removal of 5 bases from V and 2 bases from J, the junction contained 4 bases not matched to a gene. As processed by the authors: Amplification from reference gene primers served as the basis for estimated nucleated cell counts. The assay was immunoSEQ multiplex PCR, and TCRdb's table has in-frame clones only and misses some. V, J and clone size are taken as reported in that table, and D and trimming were inferred from the DNA itself. This sample has 55,000 or so clones; approximately 80% occur once, and the top ten carry approximately 6%. The sample holds a few counts of this clone.

The J gene is TRBJ1-2, the V gene TRBV7-3; 11 bases line up with TRBD1. The receptor comes from a human donor in a cohort sampled during active or convalescent COVID-19. Sequencing was carried out using peripheral blood. CDR3 nucleotides: TGTGCCAGCAGCCCCGGGACAGGGGGGAACTATGGCTACACCTTC. Its protein is CASSPGTGGNYGYTF.